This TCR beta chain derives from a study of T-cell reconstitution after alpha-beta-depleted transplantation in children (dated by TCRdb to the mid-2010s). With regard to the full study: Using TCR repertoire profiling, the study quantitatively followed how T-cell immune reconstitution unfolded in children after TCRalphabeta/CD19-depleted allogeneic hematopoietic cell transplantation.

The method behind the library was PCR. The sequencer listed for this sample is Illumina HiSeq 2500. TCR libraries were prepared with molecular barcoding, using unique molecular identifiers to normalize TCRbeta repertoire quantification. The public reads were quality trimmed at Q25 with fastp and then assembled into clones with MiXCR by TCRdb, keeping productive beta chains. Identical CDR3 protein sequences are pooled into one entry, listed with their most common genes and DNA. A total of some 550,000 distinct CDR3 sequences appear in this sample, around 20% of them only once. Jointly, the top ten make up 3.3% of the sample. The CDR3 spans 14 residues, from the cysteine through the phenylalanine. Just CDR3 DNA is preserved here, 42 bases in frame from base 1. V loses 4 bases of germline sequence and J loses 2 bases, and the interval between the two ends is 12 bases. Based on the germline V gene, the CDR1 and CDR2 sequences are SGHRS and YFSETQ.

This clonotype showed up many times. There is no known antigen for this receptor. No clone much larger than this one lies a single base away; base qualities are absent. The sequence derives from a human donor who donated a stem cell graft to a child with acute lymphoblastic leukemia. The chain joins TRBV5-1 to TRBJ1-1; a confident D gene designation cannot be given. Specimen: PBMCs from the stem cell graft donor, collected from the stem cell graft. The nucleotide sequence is TGCGCCAGCAGCCCCGGACCGGCAAACACTGAAGCTTTCTTT. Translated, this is CASSPGPANTEAFF.